This record concerns one T cell receptor beta chain sequence. Its antigen is unidentified. Through a sample-barcoded 5' primer and a J-beta primer mix, a second PCR was run for roughly 6 to 11 cycles. A 12-random-nucleotide template-switch adaptor tagged each cDNA molecule. TCRdb reanalysed the 5' RACE reads using MiXCR and keeps one entry per CDR3 protein. The profile covers around 970,000 distinct CDR3 sequences, with 51% appearing a single time and about a fifth taken by the ten largest. Germline-derived CDR1 and CDR2 are SQVTM and ANQGSEA. The CDR3 spans 13 residues. The germline V and J ends were trimmed by 3 bases and 1 base, with 7 bases remaining between them. The data stem from a study of blood T cells in healthy people across ages. Study observations and caveats: Strong correlation was found linking TCR beta diversity to naive T cell percentage. Per million T cells, the diversity of TCR beta decreased roughly linearly as age advanced.

This receptor was obtained from an older woman in good health. This chain links TRBV29-1 with TRBJ2-1, with D unclear. Material: blood. The CDR3 DNA sequence: TGCAGCGTTGATCCCAGGTCCTACAATGAGCAGTTCTTC. This translates into CSVDPRSYNEQFF.